These 27 T cell receptor beta chains came from one sample sequenced in a study of CXCR3-negative and CXCR3-positive naive CD8 T cells. The TRB libraries of cDNA were built by UMI-labeled 5' RACE. TCRdb reanalyzed the 5' RACE reads, giving one entry per CDR3 protein sequence and no DNA. The sample yields 90,000 to 100,000 distinct CDR3 sequences, of which the top ten take up 1.7%. Sequencing input: naive CXCR3- CD8+ T cells from blood. The subset was: CD45RO-CCR7+CD27+CD95- naive CD8+ T cells lacking CXCR3 (TNR3-). Receptors originate from a human donor in good health. Some clones in this sample may be carry-over from other donors' samples.

V usage is TRBV7-2 and J usage is TRBJ1-1. Germline V gives CDR1 SGHTA, CDR2 FQGNSA. CDR3 length: 14 amino acids. The CDR3 here is CASSLGVQGLEAFF.

This chain connects TRBV6-2 or TRBV6-3 to TRBJ1-1. The CDR3 is 13 amino acids. From germline, CDR1 is MNHEY and CDR2 SVGEGT. The CDR3 spells CASSWQGDTEAFF.

The rearrangement uses TRBV4-3 and TRBJ1-1. The CDR3 contains 15 residues. Germline V lookup: CDR1 LGHNA, CDR2 YSLEER. This chain's CDR3 is CASSQTGIMNTEAFF.

The chain combines TRBV12-3 or TRBV12-4 with TRBJ2-1; the D gene TCRdb calls, TRBD1, cannot be checked with no DNA. The CDR3 sequence is 16 residues long. CDR3 amino acids: CASSLDGTGGINEQFF.

This chain connects TRBV9 to TRBJ2-1. The CDR3 is 14 residues long. Germline CDR1 is SGDLS and CDR2 is YYNGEE. The CDR3 loop is CASSVAAGLGEQFF. The full variable domain, with the rest looked up from reference TRBV9 and TRBJ2-1, is DSGVTQTPKHLITATGQRVTLRCSPRSGDLSVYWYQQSLDQGLQFLIQYYNGEERAKGNILERFSAQQFPDLHSELNLSSLELGDSALYFCASSVAAGLGEQFFGPGTRLTVL.

CDR3 in amino acids: CASSQPRGTGELFF. This rearrangement joins TRBV7-8 to TRBJ2-2; the D call of TRBD2 rests on TCRdb alone, since no DNA is present to check it. Germline V gene data show CDR1 as SGHVS and CDR2 as FQNEAQ. The CDR3 contains 14 residues.

This chain connects TRBV14 to TRBJ2-2. The CDR3 spans 12 residues. Germline V gene lookup returns CDR1 SGHDN and CDR2 FVKESK. CDR3 amino acids: CASSLWGGELFF.

This chain joins TRBV7-9 and TRBJ2-5; the D gene TCRdb calls, TRBD1, cannot be checked with no DNA. The CDR3 spans 16 residues. In germline, CDR1 is SEHNR, CDR2 FQNEAQ (reference sequence). CDR3 in amino acids: CASSPSPGTQEETQYF.

The V gene is TRBV29-1, the J gene TRBJ2-2. Germline V lookup: CDR1 SQVTM, CDR2 ANQGSEA. The CDR3 has 12 amino acids. The CDR3 region is CSVVGNTGELFF.

V gene TRBV3-1 combines with J gene TRBJ2-5; TCRdb calls TRBD2, which cannot be checked without DNA. The CDR3 loop spans 15 amino acids. CDR1 is LGHDT and CDR2 is YNNKEL in the germline V gene (reference sequence). The chain's CDR3 is CASSPEIGLEETQYF.

V usage is TRBV4-1 and J usage is TRBJ1-2; the D call from TCRdb, TRBD1, cannot be confirmed without DNA. Germline CDR1 is MGHRA and CDR2 is YSYEKL. The CDR3 has 16 residues. CDR3 region: CASSQEETPGGWGYTF.

The chain employs TRBV5-6 and TRBJ2-1. The CDR3 covers 13 residues. CDR1 SGHDT and CDR2 YYEEEE come from the germline V gene. The CDR3: CASSWALQNEQFF.

Frequency places this clonotype as medium-sized (0.01 to 0.1%). This chain joins TRBV7-3 and TRBJ2-2. This CDR3 region has 12 residues. Germline CDR1 and CDR2: SGHTA and FQGTGA. The CDR3: CASSLGSGELFF.

The V gene is TRBV6-5, the J gene TRBJ2-1; as DNA is missing, the TRBD2 call by TCRdb cannot be tested. Germline V lookup: CDR1 MNHEY, CDR2 SVGAGI. The CDR3 extends over 14 amino acids. The CDR3 protein is CASSYTPPPNEQFF.

The chain couples TRBV4-1 to TRBJ1-5. This CDR3 comprises 16 residues. The germline V gene has CDR1 MGHRA and CDR2 YSYEKL. CDR3 protein: CASSQGAGSSNQPQHF.

CDR3 in amino acids: CASSQDVRSSYEQYF. The V gene is TRBV4-2, the J gene TRBJ2-7. The CDR3 covers 15 residues. Germline lookup yields CDR1 LGHNA and CDR2 YNFKEQ.

The chain carries TRBV9 and TRBJ2-7; TCRdb indicates TRBD2, and absent DNA this call remains unverified. The CDR3 loop spans 18 amino acids. In germline, CDR1 is SGDLS, CDR2 YYNGEE. The CDR3 loop is CASSVEGLAGAAPYEQYF.

The V call is TRBV2, the J call TRBJ2-3; TCRdb gives TRBD2 as the D gene, but with no DNA this cannot be confirmed. Germline values: CDR1 SNHLY, CDR2 FYNNEI. This CDR3 contains 16 residues. The CDR3 protein is CASSASLARATDTQYF. The whole variable domain, filled in from reference TRBV2 and TRBJ2-3, reads EPEVTQTPSHQVTQMGQEVILRCVPISNHLYFYWYRQILGQKVEFLVSFYNNEISEKSEIFDDQFSVERPDGSNFTLKIRSTKLEDSAMYFCASSASLARATDTQYFGPGTRLTVL.

This chain links TRBV27 with TRBJ2-1; with no DNA, the TCRdb D assignment of TRBD2 cannot be verified. Germline lookup yields CDR1 MNHEY and CDR2 SMNVEV (reference sequence). This CDR3 has 15 residues. The CDR3 sequence is CASSGTSGGAYEQFF.

This sequence joins TRBV29-1 and TRBJ2-7; TCRdb's D call, TRBD1, is unchecked because there is no DNA. Germline V gene lookup returns CDR1 SQVTM and CDR2 ANQGSEA. This CDR3 contains 15 residues. The CDR3 is CSAEGTGTGTYEQYF.

The chain links TRBV4-1 to TRBJ2-5; the D call from TCRdb, TRBD1, cannot be confirmed without DNA. Germline CDR1 MGHRA, CDR2 YSYEKL. This CDR3 contains 14 residues. The CDR3 sequence is CASSHYTGRETQYF.

The rearrangement joins TRBV6-5 to TRBJ2-1; TCRdb's D call of TRBD2 is untestable without DNA. The CDR3 covers 14 residues. The V gene's germline CDR1 is MNHEY and CDR2 SVGAGI. The CDR3 protein is CASSQRGGYNEQFF.

The CDR3 sequence is CASRHSLGGENIQYF. The rearrangement links TRBV28 to TRBJ2-4; TCRdb proposes TRBD1, but this gene call is untestable without DNA. Germline-derived CDR1 and CDR2 are MDHEN and SYDVKM. This CDR3 contains 15 residues. Based on the CDR3 plus reference TRBV28 and TRBJ2-4, the full variable domain is DVKVTQSSRYLVKRTGEKVFLECVQDMDHENMFWYRQDPGLGLRLIYFSYDVKMKEKGDIPEGYSVSREKKERFSLILESASTNQTSMYLCASRHSLGGENIQYFGAGTRLSVL.

The rearrangement uses TRBV7-8 and TRBJ1-5; TCRdb returns TRBD1, unconfirmable since there is no DNA. This CDR3 spans 17 amino acids. The V gene's germline CDR1 is SGHVS and CDR2 FQNEAQ. The CDR3 is CASSLAQTGNANQPQHF.

The chain combines TRBV29-1 with TRBJ2-3; TCRdb selects TRBD1, and the lack of DNA leaves this call unchecked. This CDR3 comprises 15 residues. CDR1 and CDR2 (germline): SQVTM, ANQGSEA. The CDR3: CSVEEGVRSTDTQYF.

This chain connects TRBV12-3 or TRBV12-4 to TRBJ2-2; no DNA is available, so the TRBD2 call from TCRdb remains unchecked. The CDR3 is 14 amino acids. The CDR3 loop reads CASSFTGGTGELFF.

The rearrangement links TRBV6-5 to TRBJ1-5; TCRdb names TRBD1, which stays unverified in the absence of DNA. The CDR3 has 16 amino acids. The V gene's germline CDR1 is MNHEY and CDR2 SVGAGI. This CDR3 is CASSTGTGDSPQPQHF.